The entry below describes one T cell receptor beta chain. Its specificity is not known. The TCR beta CDR3 regions underwent amplification from RNA transcripts. First-round RT-PCR used HTBI primers; second-round multiplex PCR followed. TCRdb recomputed calls from the multiplex PCR reads with MiXCR, one row per CDR3 protein. The sample holds about 39,000 distinct CDR3 sequences, 50% seen once. The data derive from a study of Graves' ophthalmopathy and Graves' hyperthyroidism. The V end lost 3 bases, the J end lost 2 bases, and 10 bases lay between the germline ends. CDR3 length: 13 amino acids. The V gene's germline CDR1 is DFQATT and CDR2 SNEGSKA (reference sequence). General study findings and limits: Stable hyperthyroidism and ophthalmopathy were told apart by a 13-signature model, which achieved approximately 87% sensitivity and nearly 84% specificity. Ophthalmopathy progression was predicted by the model at about 70% sensitivity and approximately 72% specificity. The blood repertoire also included most expanded thyroid clonotypes above 0.001 frequency.

Specimen: peripheral blood. The receptor comes from an adult woman with stable Graves' hyperthyroidism. This chain uses TRBV20-1 with TRBJ1-2; D gene ambiguous. This CDR3 is CSASSLANYGYTF. As DNA, the CDR3 is TGCAGTGCTAGTTCGCTAGCGAACTATGGCTACACCTTC.